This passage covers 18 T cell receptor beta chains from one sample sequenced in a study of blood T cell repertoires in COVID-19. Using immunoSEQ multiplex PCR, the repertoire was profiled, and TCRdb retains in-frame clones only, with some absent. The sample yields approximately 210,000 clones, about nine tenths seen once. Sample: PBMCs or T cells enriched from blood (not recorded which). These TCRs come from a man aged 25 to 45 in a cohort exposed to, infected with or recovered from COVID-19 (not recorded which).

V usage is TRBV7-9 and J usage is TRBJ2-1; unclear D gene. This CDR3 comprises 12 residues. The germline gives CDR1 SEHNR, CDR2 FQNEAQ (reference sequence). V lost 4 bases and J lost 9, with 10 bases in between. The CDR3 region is CASSSSHLEQFF. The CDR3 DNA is TGTGCCAGCAGCTCCTCACACCTTGAGCAGTTCTTC.

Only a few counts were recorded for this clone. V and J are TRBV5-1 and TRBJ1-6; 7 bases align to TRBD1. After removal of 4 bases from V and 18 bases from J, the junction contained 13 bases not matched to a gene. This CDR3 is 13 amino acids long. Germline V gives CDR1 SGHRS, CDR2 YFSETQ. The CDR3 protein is CASSLTSGTVTHF. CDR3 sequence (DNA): TGCGCCAGCAGCCTAACCTCCGGGACAGTCACCCACTTT.

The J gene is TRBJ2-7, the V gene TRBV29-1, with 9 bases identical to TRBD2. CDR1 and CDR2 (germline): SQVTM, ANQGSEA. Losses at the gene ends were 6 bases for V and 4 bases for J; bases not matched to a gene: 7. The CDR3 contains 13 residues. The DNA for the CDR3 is TGCAGCGTCAGGACTAGCGCGACTTACGAGCAGTACTTC. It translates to CSVRTSATYEQYF.

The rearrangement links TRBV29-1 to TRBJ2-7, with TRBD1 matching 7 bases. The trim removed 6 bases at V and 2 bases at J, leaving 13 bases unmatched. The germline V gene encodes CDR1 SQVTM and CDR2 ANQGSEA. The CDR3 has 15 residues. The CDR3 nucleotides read TGCAGCGTAGTTTTACAGGGGCGAAATACCTACGAGCAGTACTTC. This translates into CSVVLQGRNTYEQYF.

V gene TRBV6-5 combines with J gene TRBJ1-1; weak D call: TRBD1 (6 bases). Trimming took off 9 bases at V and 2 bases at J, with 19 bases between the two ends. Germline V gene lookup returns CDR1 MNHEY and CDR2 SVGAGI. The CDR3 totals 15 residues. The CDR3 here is CASLTGVGSNTEAFF. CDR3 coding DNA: TGTGCCAGTTTGACAGGTGTGGGATCAAACACTGAAGCTTTCTTT.

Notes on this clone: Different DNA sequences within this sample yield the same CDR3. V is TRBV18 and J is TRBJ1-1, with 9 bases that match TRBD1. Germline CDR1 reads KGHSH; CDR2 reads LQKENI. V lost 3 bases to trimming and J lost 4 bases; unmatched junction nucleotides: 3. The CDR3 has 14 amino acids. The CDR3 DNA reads TGTGCCAGCTCACCGGGACAGGGCCGCACTGAAGCTTTCTTT. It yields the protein CASSPGQGRTEAFF.

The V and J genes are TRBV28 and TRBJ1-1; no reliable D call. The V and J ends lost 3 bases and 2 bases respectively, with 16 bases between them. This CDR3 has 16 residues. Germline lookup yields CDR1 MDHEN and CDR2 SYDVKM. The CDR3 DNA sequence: TGTGCCAGCAGTTTGATTGCCGTAGCGGCCAACACTGAAGCTTTCTTT. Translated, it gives CASSLIAVAANTEAFF.

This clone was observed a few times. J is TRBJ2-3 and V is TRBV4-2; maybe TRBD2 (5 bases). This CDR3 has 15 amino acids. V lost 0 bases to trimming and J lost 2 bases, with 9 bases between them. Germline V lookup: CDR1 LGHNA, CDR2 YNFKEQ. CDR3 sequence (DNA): TGTGCCAGCAGCCAAGAACAGCGGAACACAGATACGCAGTATTTT. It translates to CASSQEQRNTDTQYF.

CDR3 nucleotides: TGTGCCAGCTTTTTCGGCAGGCGTCTGGATACGCAGTATTTT. Protein sequence: CASFFGRRLDTQYF. The chain links TRBV2 to TRBJ2-3; D is undetermined. Germline V gives CDR1 SNHLY, CDR2 FYNNEI. V dropped 8 bases and J dropped 6 bases, with 18 bases sitting between them. The CDR3 spans 14 residues. Based on the CDR3 plus reference TRBV2 and TRBJ2-3, the full variable domain is EPEVTQTPSHQVTQMGQEVILRCVPISNHLYFYWYRQILGQKVEFLVSFYNNEISEKSEIFDDQFSVERPDGSNFTLKIRSTKLEDSAMYFCASFFGRRLDTQYFGPGTRLTVL.

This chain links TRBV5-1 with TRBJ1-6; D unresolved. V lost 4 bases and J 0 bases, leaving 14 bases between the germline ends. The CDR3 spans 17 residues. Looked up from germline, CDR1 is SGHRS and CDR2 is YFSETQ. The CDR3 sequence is CASSKADLTSYNSPLHF. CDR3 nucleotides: TGCGCCAGCAGCAAGGCGGATCTCACCTCCTATAATTCACCCCTCCACTTT. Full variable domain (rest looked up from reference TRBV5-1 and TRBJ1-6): KAGVTQTPRYLIKTRGQQVTLSCSPISGHRSVSWYQQTPGQGLQFLFEYFSETQRNKGNFPGRFSGRQFSNSRSEMNVSTLELGDSALYLCASSKADLTSYNSPLHFGNGTRLTVT.

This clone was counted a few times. The CDR3 sequence is CASSESVDRGQRSGELFF. CDR3 DNA sequence: TGTGCCAGCAGTGAATCGGTCGACAGGGGTCAAAGGAGCGGGGAGCTGTTTTTT. This chain links TRBV2 with TRBJ2-2, with 8 bases lining up with TRBD1. Germline-derived CDR1 and CDR2 are SNHLY and FYNNEI. The CDR3 runs to 18 residues. V dropped 2 bases and J dropped 7; count of bases not matched to a gene: 15. The variable domain in full, with the rest retrieved from reference TRBV2 and TRBJ2-2, is EPEVTQTPSHQVTQMGQEVILRCVPISNHLYFYWYRQILGQKVEFLVSFYNNEISEKSEIFDDQFSVERPDGSNFTLKIRSTKLEDSAMYFCASSESVDRGQRSGELFFGEGSRLTVL.

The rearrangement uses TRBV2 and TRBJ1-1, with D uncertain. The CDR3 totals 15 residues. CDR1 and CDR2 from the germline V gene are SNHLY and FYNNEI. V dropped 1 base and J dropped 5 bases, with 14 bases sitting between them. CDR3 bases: TGTGCCAGCAGTGAAGTGGAAATGAGGCGGACTGAAGCTTTCTTT. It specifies CASSEVEMRRTEAFF.

CDR3: CASIHLAGEHNEQFF. The CDR3 DNA sequence: TGTGCCAGTATCCATTTGGCGGGAGAACACAATGAGCAGTTCTTC. The V gene is TRBV19, the J gene TRBJ2-1; 7 bases map to TRBD2. The germline CDR1 and CDR2 sequences are LNHDA and SQIVND (reference sequence). With V trimmed by 7 bases and J by 5 bases, 11 bases remained unmatched. This CDR3 contains 15 residues.

The DNA of the CDR3 is TGTGCCAGTAGTATAGGGGAGCGGGCCGGATACAATGAGCAGTTCTTC. Its protein product is CASSIGERAGYNEQFF. This chain joins TRBV19 and TRBJ2-1; D may be TRBD2 (6 bases). Looked up from germline, CDR1 is LNHDA and CDR2 is SQIVND (reference sequence). The V and J ends lost 1 base and 4 bases respectively, with 14 bases between them. The CDR3 covers 16 residues.

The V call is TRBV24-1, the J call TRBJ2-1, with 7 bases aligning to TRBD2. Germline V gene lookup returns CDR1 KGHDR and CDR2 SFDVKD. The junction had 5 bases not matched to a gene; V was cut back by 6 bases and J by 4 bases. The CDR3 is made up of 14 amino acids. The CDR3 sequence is CATSLGGGYNEQFF. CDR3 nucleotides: TGTGCCACCAGTTTGGGGGGGGGATACAATGAGCAGTTCTTC.

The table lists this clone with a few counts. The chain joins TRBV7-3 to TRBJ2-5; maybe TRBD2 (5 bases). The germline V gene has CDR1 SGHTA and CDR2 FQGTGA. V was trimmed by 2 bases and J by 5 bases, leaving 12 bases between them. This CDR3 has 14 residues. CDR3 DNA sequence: TGTGCCAGCAGCTTAGCGGGTCCGGGGGAGACCCAGTACTTC. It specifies CASSLAGPGETQYF.

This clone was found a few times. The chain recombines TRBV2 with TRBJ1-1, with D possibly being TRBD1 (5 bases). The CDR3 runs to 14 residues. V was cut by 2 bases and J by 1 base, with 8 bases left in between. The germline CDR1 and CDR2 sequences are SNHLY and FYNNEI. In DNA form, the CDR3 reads TGTGCCAGCAGTGAACTTACAGGGAACACTGAAGCTTTCTTT. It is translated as CASSELTGNTEAFF.

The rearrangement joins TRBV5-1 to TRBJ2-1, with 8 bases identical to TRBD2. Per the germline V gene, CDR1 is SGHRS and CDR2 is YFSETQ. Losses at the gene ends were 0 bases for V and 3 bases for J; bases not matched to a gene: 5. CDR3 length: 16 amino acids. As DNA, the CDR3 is TGCGCCAGCAGCTTGGATCGGGAGGGGTTCTACAATGAGCAGTTCTTC. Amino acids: CASSLDREGFYNEQFF.